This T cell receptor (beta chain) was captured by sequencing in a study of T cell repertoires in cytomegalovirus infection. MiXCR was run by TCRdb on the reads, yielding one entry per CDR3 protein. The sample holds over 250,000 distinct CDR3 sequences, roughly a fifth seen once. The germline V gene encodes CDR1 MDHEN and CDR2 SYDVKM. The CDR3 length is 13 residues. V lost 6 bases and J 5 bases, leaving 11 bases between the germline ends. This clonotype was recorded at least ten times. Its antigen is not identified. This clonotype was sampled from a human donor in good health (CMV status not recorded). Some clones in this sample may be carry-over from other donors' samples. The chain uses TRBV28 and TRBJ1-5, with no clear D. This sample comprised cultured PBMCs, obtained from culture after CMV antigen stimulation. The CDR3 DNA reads TGTGCCAGCAGCACAAACAGCCATCAGCCCCAGCATTTT. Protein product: CASSTNSHQPQHF.